These 22 T cell receptor beta chains were all obtained from the same sample, sequenced in a study of cytomegalovirus exposure and HLA in healthy donors. Vbeta (60) and Jbeta (13) primers were used in the PCR. Sequenced by immunoSEQ multiplex PCR; TCRdb stores in-frame clones only, minus some. The sample holds 55,000 to 80,000 clones; about 85% are singletons and the top ten take about 10%. The sequenced sample consisted of PBMCs. These receptors were taken from a female donor in good health and CMV-seronegative.

The V call is TRBV6-1, the J call TRBJ1-5; tentatively, D is TRBD1 (6 bases). Trimming pared 6 bases from V and 7 bases from J, leaving 16 bases between. Germline V gene lookup returns CDR1 MNHNS and CDR2 SASEGT. There are 14 residues in the CDR3. The DNA for the CDR3 is TGTGCCAGCAGGACACAGGGTGGAGGACAGCCCCAGCATTTT. Amino acid sequence: CASRTQGGGQPQHF.

V and J are TRBV18 and TRBJ2-5; possible D gene TRBD1, 6 bases. The V and J ends lost 2 bases and 2 bases respectively, with 12 bases between them. The CDR3 totals 15 residues. CDR1 KGHSH and CDR2 LQKENI come from the germline V gene. CDR3 nucleotide sequence: TGTGCCAGCTCACCAGGGACACCTTCTCAAGAGACCCAGTACTTC. Amino acid sequence: CASSPGTPSQETQYF.

The chain uses TRBV4-1 and TRBJ2-7; D uncertain. Germline-derived CDR1 and CDR2 are MGHRA and YSYEKL. Trimming took 1 base from V and 6 from J, leaving 19 bases between them. This CDR3 has 16 residues. CDR3 amino acids: CASSQGVTKISSEQYF. CDR3 nucleotides: TGCGCCAGCAGCCAAGGGGTGACCAAAATTAGCTCCGAGCAGTACTTC.

The chain recombines TRBV9 with TRBJ1-4; 7 nucleotides line up with TRBD1. From germline, CDR1 is SGDLS and CDR2 YYNGEE. After removal of 2 bases from V and 12 bases from J, the junction contained 10 bases not matched to a gene. This CDR3 has 14 amino acids. The CDR3 DNA reads as TGTGCCAGCAGCGTGACATCGGGGACAGATGAACTGTTTTTT. The encoded protein is CASSVTSGTDELFF.

The chain carries TRBV28 and TRBJ2-5; D ambiguous. The CDR3 is 15 residues long. Germline lookup yields CDR1 MDHEN and CDR2 SYDVKM. Deletions cut 4 bases from V and 1 base from J, with 13 bases between. The CDR3 nucleotides are TGTGCCAGCAGTTCCCCTAGTCCGCCCCAAGAGACCCAGTACTTC. Protein sequence: CASSSPSPPQETQYF.

The chain recombines TRBV5-8 with TRBJ1-5, with TRBD1 matching over 11 bases. There are 18 residues in the CDR3. Germline lookup yields CDR1 SGHTS and CDR2 YDEGEE. The V segment lost 1 base and the J segment 0 bases; nucleotides outside the gene matches: 6. The CDR3 loop reads CASSLWTGGAYSNQPQHF. CDR3 nucleotides: TGTGCCAGCAGCTTGTGGACAGGGGGCGCCTATAGCAATCAGCCCCAGCATTTT.

This clone occurred a few times. This chain connects TRBV4-3 to TRBJ1-4; a weak D match, TRBD1 (6 bases). The germline V gene has CDR1 LGHNA and CDR2 YSLEER. The CDR3 covers 16 residues. Trimming removed 0 bases from V and 5 bases from J, with 13 bases in between. The CDR3 loop reads CASSQDEGRGNEKLFF. In DNA, the CDR3 is TGCGCCAGCAGCCAAGATGAGGGAAGGGGGAATGAAAAACTGTTTTTT.

The chain joins TRBV11-3 to TRBJ2-1; D is unresolved. Trimming stripped 0 bases from V and 9 bases from J, with 12 bases between. The length of the CDR3 is 14 residues. The germline gives CDR1 SGHNT, CDR2 YENEEA. In DNA form, the CDR3 reads TGTGCCAGCAGCTTAGATTCTCCAAGAGGTGAGCAGTTCTTC. This gives the protein CASSLDSPRGEQFF.

The chain employs TRBV19 and TRBJ2-2, with TRBD2 as a possible D gene (5 bases). This CDR3 contains 17 residues. V gave up 2 bases and J gave up 7 bases, with 20 bases separating them. Per germline, CDR1 LNHDA and CDR2 SQIVND (reference sequence). The DNA for the CDR3 is TGTGCCAGTAGTATATTTTGGCGGACTCCTTGGGGCGGGGAGCTGTTTTTT. Translation: CASSIFWRTPWGGELFF.

The rearrangement joins TRBV5-6 to TRBJ2-7; weak D call: TRBD1 (6 bases). The CDR3 is 15 amino acids. The V gene's germline CDR1 is SGHDT and CDR2 YYEEEE. Trimming pared 4 bases from V and 2 bases from J, leaving 16 bases between. The CDR3 loop is CASSPRRGDTYEQYF. DNA for the CDR3: TGTGCCAGCAGCCCCAGAAGAGGGGACACCTACGAGCAGTACTTC.

Written as DNA, the CDR3 is TGTGCCAGCAGCCTACTAGCGGGGGAACTCTACGAGCAGTACTTC. This codes for CASSLLAGELYEQYF. J is TRBJ2-7 and V is TRBV5-4; the match to TRBD2 covers 11 bases. Germline assignment: CDR1 SGHNT and CDR2 YYREEE (reference sequence). CDR3 size: 15 residues. The V gene end was trimmed by 4 bases and the J gene end by 3 bases; junction bases not matched to a gene: 6.

The rearrangement links TRBV19 to TRBJ2-2; 7 bases are shared with TRBD1. Germline assignment: CDR1 LNHDA and CDR2 SQIVND (reference sequence). J lost 3 bases, V lost 4 bases, and 8 bases had no gene match. This CDR3 contains 16 residues. CDR3 protein: CASSTETGTYTGELFF. CDR3 DNA sequence: TGTGCCAGTAGTACTGAGACAGGGACGTACACCGGGGAGCTGTTTTTT.

The rearrangement uses TRBV5-1 and TRBJ2-3; TRBD2 aligns across 14 bases. Per germline, CDR1 SGHRS and CDR2 YFSETQ. The ends lost 0 bases at V and 8 bases at J; junction bases unmatched: 5. This CDR3 contains 16 residues. CDR3 in DNA: TGCGCCAGCAGCTTGGTCTCCGGGACTAGCGGGGGTACGCAGTATTTT. As protein: CASSLVSGTSGGTQYF.

The chain is built from TRBV6-5 and TRBJ2-3, with 15 bases identical to TRBD2. Germline V lookup: CDR1 MNHEY, CDR2 SVGAGI. The V gene end was trimmed by 4 bases and the J gene end by 9 bases; junction bases not matched to a gene: 5. The CDR3 runs to 15 residues. For the CDR3, the DNA is TGTGCCAGCAGTTGGACTAGCGGGGGGGCCAGCACGCAGTATTTT. It specifies CASSWTSGGASTQYF.

The chain carries TRBV27 and TRBJ1-2; D call uncertain. Between the trimmed V and J ends, which lost 6 bases and 7 bases, there was a span of 12 bases. This CDR3 is built from 12 residues. Germline assignment: CDR1 MNHEY and CDR2 SMNVEV (reference sequence). CDR3 DNA: TGTGCCAGCAGCCGTACCGAGGGTGGCTACACCTTC. This sequence encodes CASSRTEGGYTF.

This sequence joins TRBV30 and TRBJ2-7; D ambiguous. Germline V lookup: CDR1 GTSNPN, CDR2 SVGIG (reference sequence). The CDR3 sequence is 14 residues long. V was shortened by 3 bases and J by 4 bases, with 16 bases between the two germline ends. The chain's CDR3 is CAWRSVHEGYEQYF. In nucleotides, the CDR3 is TGTGCCTGGAGAAGCGTGCATGAAGGTTACGAGCAGTACTTC.

This clone was seen only once. The V and J genes are TRBV27 and TRBJ2-1; 9 bases are a match to TRBD1. V was pared by 5 bases and J by 11 bases, with 16 bases of the junction left unmatched. CDR1 is MNHEY and CDR2 is SMNVEV in the germline V gene (reference sequence). The CDR3 runs to 16 residues. CDR3 bases: TGTGCCAGCAGTCCGGGACAGGGTTTTCAAATGATGAAGCAGTTCTTC. Translation gives CASSPGQGFQMMKQFF.

The table lists this clone with a few counts. This chain joins TRBV15 and TRBJ1-5; unclear D gene. Trimming took 2 bases from V and 7 from J, leaving 6 bases between them. Germline CDR1 LNHNV, CDR2 YYDKDF (reference sequence). CDR3 length equals 12 residues. CDR3 sequence: CATSRTSQPQHF. The CDR3 DNA is TGTGCCACCAGCAGAACGAGCCAGCCCCAGCATTTT.

The J gene is TRBJ2-6, the V gene TRBV27; D is perhaps TRBD2 (5 bases). Germline CDR1 and CDR2: MNHEY and SMNVEV (reference sequence). Between the trimmed V and J ends, which lost 6 bases and 0 bases, there was a span of 18 bases. There are 18 residues in the CDR3. CDR3 bases: TGTGCCAGCAGCCGAGGAACCGGAGGTTTCTCTGGGGCCAACGTCCTGACTTTC. Residues: CASSRGTGGFSGANVLTF.

The gene calls are TRBV6-5 and TRBJ2-3; TRBD2 is a possible D gene (7 bases). The V gene's germline CDR1 is MNHEY and CDR2 SVGAGI. This CDR3 is 14 amino acids long. Trimming shortened V by 1 base and J by 5 bases, and 10 bases separated the two germline ends. CDR3 sequence (DNA): TGTGCCAGCAGTTACTGGGGAGGGGGAGATACGCAGTATTTT. Protein product: CASSYWGGGDTQYF.

Remarks on this clone: Sequence at one end of the junction differs from germline and may be a read error. V is TRBV7-7 and J is TRBJ2-5; D is perhaps TRBD2 (6 bases). Germline CDR1 and CDR2: SSHAT and FNYEAQ (reference sequence). The CDR3 is 15 amino acids. CDR3 in amino acids: CASSLASGVGETQYF. CDR3 sequence (DNA): TGTGCTAGCAGCTTAGCGTCGGGGGTAGGAGAGACCCAGTACTTC. Filled out from reference TRBV7-7 and TRBJ2-5, the complete variable domain reads GAGVSQSPRYKVTKRGQDVTLRCDPISSHATLYWYQQALGQGPEFLTYFNYEAQPDKSGLPSDRFSAERPEGSISTLTIQRTEQRDSAMYRCASSLASGVGETQYFGPGTRLLVL.

The J gene is TRBJ2-5, the V gene TRBV19; 7 bases are a match to TRBD1. Germline V gene sequence: CDR1 LNHDA, CDR2 SQIVND (reference sequence). V was clipped by 6 bases and J by 0 bases; unmatched bases: 7. This CDR3 spans 15 amino acids. The CDR3, as DNA: TGTGCCAGTAGGTCGGGACAGCTTCACCAAGAGACCCAGTACTTC. Protein: CASRSGQLHQETQYF.